This TCR beta chain originates from a study of blood T cells in healthy people across ages. In each sample, at least 7 million PBMCs were isolated. Together with a sample-barcoded 5' primer, a J-beta primer mix was included in a second PCR lasting about 6 to 11 cycles. MiXCR was run by TCRdb on the 5' RACE reads, yielding one entry per CDR3 protein. The sample holds hundreds of thousands of distinct CDR3 sequences, roughly 50% seen once. Trimming removed 6 bases from V and 1 base from J, with 9 bases in between. CDR1 SGHTA and CDR2 FQGTGA come from the germline V gene. The CDR3 spans 14 residues. The origin of this receptor is a woman aged 55 to 70 in good health. The V gene is TRBV7-3, the J gene TRBJ2-2; D is unclear. Sequencing was done on a sample of blood. CDR3 in amino acids: CASRAHLNTGELFF. CDR3 bases: TGTGCCAGCAGAGCACACTTGAACACCGGGGAGCTGTTTTTT.